The 14 T cell receptor beta chains below were found in one sample sequenced in a study of beta chain features in type 1 diabetes. Of the isolated RNA, all was reverse transcribed, and so the sequenced material was expressed TCRB transcripts. Assay: immunoSEQ multiplex PCR; the TCRdb copy retains only in-frame clones and omits some. The data contain 300,000 to 400,000 clones, roughly 8% of them singletons. Sequencing input: central memory CD4+ T cells from blood. These receptors all come from a woman between 18 and 29 years old in good health.

The chain has TRBV5-4 and TRBJ2-7; unclear D gene. CDR1 is SGHNT and CDR2 is YYREEE in the germline V gene (reference sequence). V was shortened by 0 bases and J by 0 bases, with 16 bases between the two germline ends. This CDR3 region has 17 residues. The CDR3 DNA is TGTGCCAGCAGCTTGGAAGGACCCCTGGTTGGCTCCTACGAGCAGTACTTC. Protein product: CASSLEGPLVGSYEQYF.

This clone was observed a few times. A junction end diverges from the germline sequence, so it may reflect a read error. The chain couples TRBV20-1 to TRBJ2-7, with D uncertain. CDR3 size: 11 residues. Looked up from germline, CDR1 is DFQATT and CDR2 is SNEGSKA (reference sequence). CDR3 protein: CSARANYEQYF. CDR3 nucleotide sequence: TGCAGTGCAAGAGCCAACTACGAGCAGTACTTC.

This clone showed up just a few times. This chain links TRBV15 with TRBJ1-1; D might be TRBD1 (5 bases). This CDR3 has 13 amino acids. Germline V lookup: CDR1 LNHNV, CDR2 YYDKDF (reference sequence). Trimming took off 5 bases at V and 4 bases at J, with 11 bases between the two ends. CDR3 bases: TGTGCCACCAGCGGGGGTTTCAGCACTGAAGCTTTCTTT. This sequence encodes CATSGGFSTEAFF.

There are a few counts of this clone. V and J are TRBV7-9 and TRBJ2-5; perhaps TRBD2 as D (7 bases). The CDR3 length is 17 residues. Germline lookup yields CDR1 SEHNR and CDR2 FQNEAQ (reference sequence). Trimming left V 0 bases short and J 2 bases short, with 16 bases between. CDR3 nucleotides: TGTGCCAGCAGCTTAGCCGGGGGGCAGGGATCTCAAGAGACCCAGTACTTC. Translation: CASSLAGGQGSQETQYF.

The chain joins TRBV9 to TRBJ2-5, with D unresolved. Germline V lookup: CDR1 SGDLS, CDR2 YYNGEE. CDR3 length: 13 amino acids. Trimming stripped 0 bases from V and 1 base from J, with 4 bases between. Written as DNA, the CDR3 is TGTGCCAGCAGCGTAGCCCCCCAAGAGACCCAGTACTTC. Translated: CASSVAPQETQYF.

This clone was counted at least ten times. The rearrangement links TRBV5-4 to TRBJ2-7; TRBD1 matches 9 bases. The V gene's germline CDR1 is SGHNT and CDR2 YYREEE (reference sequence). Losses at the gene ends were 4 bases for V and 3 bases for J; bases not matched to a gene: 5. CDR3 size: 14 residues. The CDR3 protein is CASSGTGSLYEQYF. For the CDR3, the DNA is TGTGCCAGCAGCGGGACAGGGAGTCTCTACGAGCAGTACTTC.

This clone was observed a few times. The chain links TRBV2 to TRBJ1-2; TRBD1 matches at 8 bases. V gave up 6 bases and J gave up 4 bases; unmatched junction bases: 7. Germline V CDR1 and CDR2: SNHLY, FYNNEI. The CDR3 contains 14 residues. The CDR3 DNA sequence: TGTGCCAGCAGCGACACCGGGACAGGCTATGGCTACACCTTC. This encodes CASSDTGTGYGYTF.

The sample holds a few counts of this clone. The rearrangement uses TRBV19 and TRBJ2-6, with TRBD2 matching over 8 bases. After removal of 6 bases from V and 2 bases from J, the junction contained 6 bases not matched to a gene. Germline CDR1 is LNHDA and CDR2 is SQIVND (reference sequence). The CDR3 totals 16 residues. CDR3 in amino acids: CASRRIAGTGANVLTF. The CDR3 DNA reads as TGTGCCAGTAGGAGGATAGCGGGGACTGGGGCCAACGTCCTGACTTTC.

This clone came up a few times. V usage is TRBV14 and J usage is TRBJ2-5, with D perhaps TRBD1 (6 bases). The germline V gene encodes CDR1 SGHDN and CDR2 FVKESK. The CDR3 is 14 residues long. V dropped 7 bases and J dropped 4 bases, with 16 bases sitting between them. The CDR3 here is CASTRSPGVETQYF. In DNA form, the CDR3 reads TGTGCCAGCACCCGATCCCCAGGGGTAGAGACCCAGTACTTC.

This clone was seen ten or more times. The V and J genes are TRBV7-6 and TRBJ2-3, with D possibly TRBD2 on 6 matching bases. V lost 4 bases, J lost 2 bases, and 10 bases lay in between. Germline V gene data show CDR1 as SGHVS and CDR2 as FNYEAQ. The CDR3 runs 14 residues. CDR3 sequence: CASSSLDYTDTQYF. Here the CDR3 DNA reads TGTGCCAGCAGCTCCCTGGACTACACAGATACGCAGTATTTT. The full variable domain, in which reference TRBV7-6 and TRBJ2-3 provide the parts outside the CDR3, is GAGVSQSPRYKVTKRGQDVALRCDPISGHVSLYWYRQALGQGPEFLTYFNYEAQQDKSGLPNDRFSAERPEGSISTLTIQRTEQRDSAMYRCASSSLDYTDTQYFGPGTRLTVL.

The rearrangement links TRBV20-1 to TRBJ1-2, with D hard to call. The length of the CDR3 is 10 residues. Germline-derived CDR1 and CDR2 are DFQATT and SNEGSKA (reference sequence). Trimming removed 3 bases at V and 6 bases at J, with 5 bases between. CDR3 in DNA: TGCAGTGCTAGGAGTAATGGCTACACCTTC. Amino acids: CSARSNGYTF.

V usage is TRBV5-4 and J usage is TRBJ2-3, with a tentative D call TRBD2 (5 bases). Germline V CDR1 and CDR2: SGHNT, YYREEE (reference sequence). There are 16 residues in the CDR3. V dropped 4 bases and J dropped 0 bases, with 15 bases sitting between them. CDR3 DNA sequence: TGTGCCAGCAGCCAGGAGCGGTCGGCTAGCACAGATACGCAGTATTTT. Translation gives CASSQERSASTDTQYF.

This clone was picked up many times. V usage is TRBV7-3 and J usage is TRBJ2-7; D tentatively fits TRBD1 or TRBD2 (5 bases each). The CDR3 length is 13 residues. CDR1 SGHTA and CDR2 FQGTGA come from the germline V gene. V was pared by 5 bases and J by 7 bases, with 15 bases between. CDR3 residues: CASSLGTEFEQYF. CDR3 bases: TGTGCCAGCAGCCTCGGGACCGAGTTTGAGCAGTACTTC. The variable domain in full, completed from reference TRBV7-3 and TRBJ2-7, reads GAGVSQTPSNKVTEKGKYVELRCDPISGHTALYWYRQSLGQGPEFLIYFQGTGAADDSGLPNDRFFAVRPEGSVSTLKIQRTERGDSAVYLCASSLGTEFEQYFGPGTRLTVT.

The chain recombines TRBV18 with TRBJ2-7; D is possibly TRBD1 or TRBD2 (5 bases each). The CDR3 runs to 13 residues. Trimming cost V 3 bases and J 3 bases, with 9 bases left between them. In germline, CDR1 is KGHSH, CDR2 LQKENI. The CDR3 coding sequence is TGTGCCAGCTCACCGGGGGAGAGCTACGAGCAGTACTTC. It codes for CASSPGESYEQYF.